These T cell receptor beta chains were read from a single sample in a study of blood T cells in healthy people across ages. Each CDR3 protein is one row after TCRdb ran MiXCR on the 5' RACE reads. The sample includes about 970,000 distinct CDR3 sequences, roughly 51% seen only once; the top ten take 20% to 25%. The sequenced sample consisted of blood. The receptors here all came from a woman between 55 and 75 years old in good health. Each CDR3 is given with its conserved first and last residue.

J gene | V gene | CDR3 protein
TRBJ2-5 | TRBV10-3 | CAINTGGFQETQYF
TRBJ2-5 | TRBV6-5 | CASSYSAGIVQETQYF
TRBJ2-7 | TRBV20-1 | CSASEGSSYEQYF
TRBJ1-1 | TRBV5-1 | CASSLGLQGNTEAFF
TRBJ1-2 | TRBV28 | CASTWGRPYGYTF
TRBJ2-3 | TRBV15 | CATGRTSGTGRTDTQYF
TRBJ2-5 | TRBV28 | CASSPRQGRYETQYF
TRBJ2-4 | TRBV28 | CASRPDRAKNIQYF
TRBJ1-2 | TRBV18 | CASSPNINWDRGAYGYTF
TRBJ2-2 | TRBV7-2 | CASSLSLGSTGELFF
TRBJ2-3 | TRBV7-2 | CASSPHRRLYLRGTDTQYF
TRBJ1-4 | TRBV20-1 | CSARMAENEKLFF
TRBJ2-5 | TRBV6-5 | CASSSDRGLETQYF
TRBJ1-5 | TRBV4-2 | CASSPSGGGDSNQPQHF
TRBJ2-5 | TRBV29-1 | CSPGQGYF
TRBJ1-2 | TRBV6-5 | CASAMARDGGYTF
TRBJ2-7 | TRBV7-2 | CASSSSGGYEQYF
TRBJ1-1 | TRBV28 | CALYGREYTEAFF
TRBJ2-7 | TRBV2 | CASRNLAGRGDEQYF
TRBJ1-1 | TRBV6-2/TRBV6-3 | CASSPRQEMNTEAFF
TRBJ2-5 | TRBV5-1 | CASSFTLSVGMETQYF
TRBJ2-1 | TRBV27 | CASSTPLTDEQFF
TRBJ1-1 | TRBV6-5 | CASSSDRSGTEAFF
TRBJ2-1 | TRBV20-1 | CSASKPLAAYNEQFF
TRBJ2-2 | TRBV9 | CASSIRQSTGELFF
TRBJ2-1 | TRBV6-1 | CASSDPLVRVAENEQFF
TRBJ1-2 | TRBV28 | CASSVWVGADYGYTF
TRBJ2-4 | TRBV29-1 | CSVEGRQWGRDIQYF
TRBJ2-7 | TRBV12-3/TRBV12-4 | CASSLQDLVRAYEQYF
TRBJ2-2 | TRBV10-2 | CASWGLLFGTGELFF
TRBJ2-5 | TRBV5-6 | CASSPLGFGEQYF
TRBJ2-7 | TRBV27 | CASSSPGQGYYEQYF
TRBJ2-5 | TRBV6-6 | CASSYTEQETQYF
TRBJ1-2 | TRBV20-1 | CSAPDYNGYTF
TRBJ2-7 | TRBV6-6 | CASSYSGALSYEQYF